The 29 T cell receptor beta chains below come from one sample, sequenced in a study of OX40 agonist ivuxolimab in advanced cancers. Some clones are missing from TCRdb's copy, which holds only in-frame ones; the method was immunoSEQ multiplex PCR. The sample holds about 110,000 clones; less than 95% are singletons and the top ten take about 0.5%. Material: CD4+ or CD8+ T cells sorted from blood, obtained in a trial of the OX40 agonist ivuxolimab. The receptors here all came from an adult with an advanced solid tumor such as melanoma, head and neck, liver or kidney cancer.

The rearrangement uses TRBV5-1 and TRBJ2-3; tentatively, D is TRBD2 (5 bases). V was shortened by 3 bases and J by 0 bases, with 11 bases between the two germline ends. The CDR3 sequence is 15 residues long. The V gene's germline CDR1 is SGHRS and CDR2 YFSETQ. CDR3 amino acids: CASSSQRSSTDTQYF. CDR3 coding DNA: TGCGCCAGCAGCTCGCAGCGGTCTAGCACAGATACGCAGTATTTT.

This chain links TRBV6-6 with TRBJ1-2; possible D gene TRBD1, 6 bases. Per the germline V gene, CDR1 is MNHNY and CDR2 is SVGAGI (reference sequence). This CDR3 is built from 13 residues. Trimming stripped 4 bases from V and 10 bases from J, with 16 bases between. Here the CDR3 DNA reads TGTGCCAGCAGTTCCCGACAGGCAACCTCCTACACCTTC. Translation gives CASSSRQATSYTF.

This chain uses TRBV7-8 with TRBJ1-4; 9 bases match TRBD1. Germline V gene sequence: CDR1 SGHVS, CDR2 FQNEAQ. V shed 2 bases, J shed 8 bases, and the junction held 3 bases outside the gene matches. The CDR3 contains 14 residues. The CDR3 region is CASSLSGQGEKLFF. The CDR3 DNA reads as TGTGCCAGCAGCTTATCTGGACAGGGGGAAAAACTGTTTTTT. Together with reference TRBV7-8 and TRBJ1-4, the CDR3 gives the full variable domain: GAGVSQSPRYKVAKRGQDVALRCDPISGHVSLFWYQQALGQGPEFLTYFQNEAQLDKSGLPSDRFFAERPEGSVSTLKIQRTQQEDSAVYLCASSLSGQGEKLFFGSGTQLSVL.

V usage is TRBV18 and J usage is TRBJ2-1; D could derive from TRBD1 or TRBD2 (6 bases each). The V end was cut by 3 bases, the J end by 3 bases, with 12 bases between. This CDR3 comprises 15 residues. The germline V gene has CDR1 KGHSH and CDR2 LQKENI. The CDR3 nucleotides are TGTGCCAGCTCACCGTACGGGGGCAGCTACAATGAGCAGTTCTTC. Translating it yields CASSPYGGSYNEQFF. The full variable domain, rest sourced from reference TRBV18 and TRBJ2-1, is NAGVMQNPRHLVRRRGQEARLRCSPMKGHSHVYWYRQLPEEGLKFMVYLQKENIIDESGMPKERFSAEFPKEGPSILRIQQVVRGDSAAYFCASSPYGGSYNEQFFGPGTRLTVL.

This rearrangement joins TRBV6-5 to TRBJ2-7, with TRBD1 matching over 9 bases. The CDR3 loop spans 14 amino acids. The germline V gene has CDR1 MNHEY and CDR2 SVGAGI. The V segment lost 5 bases and the J segment 3 bases; nucleotides outside the gene matches: 5. CDR3 region: CASSGQGTGYEQYF. CDR3 DNA sequence: TGTGCCAGCAGTGGACAGGGGACTGGCTACGAGCAGTACTTC.

The chain recombines TRBV6-5 with TRBJ1-2; 7 nucleotides line up with TRBD1. This CDR3 is 13 amino acids long. V trimming: 6 bases; J trimming: 3 bases; junction bases outside the gene matches: 4. CDR1 and CDR2 from the germline V gene are MNHEY and SVGAGI. The CDR3 nucleotides read TGTGCCAGCAGCCCACAGGGGCACTATGGCTACACCTTC. This codes for CASSPQGHYGYTF.

As DNA, the CDR3 is TGTGCCAGCAGCATACAACACGAGGCCTACGAGCAGTACTTC. Its translation: CASSIQHEAYEQYF. This chain joins TRBV7-9 and TRBJ2-7; D is undetermined. CDR1 and CDR2 (germline): SEHNR, FQNEAQ (reference sequence). Trimming pared 5 bases from V and 2 bases from J, leaving 13 bases between. This CDR3 is built from 14 residues. Full variable domain (missing parts from reference TRBV7-9 and TRBJ2-7): DTGVSQNPRHKITKRGQNVTFRCDPISEHNRLYWYRQTLGQGPEFLTYFQNEAQLEKSRLLSDRFSAERPKGSFSTLEIQRTEQGDSAMYLCASSIQHEAYEQYFGPGTRLTVT.

CDR3 nucleotides: TGTGCCAGCAGCTTTACGGGGATAGGCCAAGAGACCCAGTACTTC. Its translation: CASSFTGIGQETQYF. The V call is TRBV7-2, the J call TRBJ2-5; perhaps TRBD2 as D (5 bases). The CDR3 has 15 residues. Germline V gene data show CDR1 as SGHTA and CDR2 as FQGNSA. V lost 3 bases and J lost 1, with 12 bases in between.

The V call is TRBV5-4, the J call TRBJ1-1; D perhaps matches TRBD1 (6 bases). Germline CDR1 is SGHNT and CDR2 is YYREEE (reference sequence). CDR3 length: 14 residues. With 4 bases removed from V and 4 bases from J, the gap between germline ends came to 14 bases. Written as DNA, the CDR3 is TGTGCCAGCAGCCGGGAGGGCAGGGGCACTGAAGCTTTCTTT. Its translation is CASSREGRGTEAFF.

The V call is TRBV30, the J call TRBJ1-4; 9 bases are a match to TRBD1. J lost 7 bases, V lost 1 base, and 4 bases had no gene match. CDR1 is GTSNPN, CDR2 SVGIG, per germline (reference sequence). The CDR3 loop spans 14 amino acids. The CDR3 bases are TGTGCCTGGAGTGACAGGGGGCGTACTGAAAAACTGTTTTTT. It specifies CAWSDRGRTEKLFF.

This clone was counted only a few times. The chain couples TRBV4-1 to TRBJ2-3, with 9 bases lining up with TRBD2. Trimming took 1 base from V and 4 from J; bases not matched to a gene: 3. CDR3 length: 15 amino acids. The germline gives CDR1 MGHRA, CDR2 YSYEKL. CDR3 nucleotide sequence: TGCGCCAGCAGCCAAGTGGGACTAGCTCCAGATACGCAGTATTTT. It codes for CASSQVGLAPDTQYF.

On this clone: One end of the junction is discordant with germline, which a read error may explain. The rearrangement joins TRBV30 to TRBJ1-2; no clear D gene. The CDR3 runs to 14 residues. The V gene's germline CDR1 is GTSNPN and CDR2 SVGIG (reference sequence). The CDR3 protein is CAWNYPTSNYGYTF. The CDR3 DNA follows: TGTGCTTGGAATTACCCCACCTCTAACTATGGCTACACCTTC.

The V and J genes are TRBV6-5 and TRBJ2-5, with TRBD2 matching 9 bases. CDR3 length: 15 amino acids. V shed 8 bases and J 1 base; nucleotides not matched to a gene: 8. Germline V gene lookup returns CDR1 MNHEY and CDR2 SVGAGI. The CDR3 protein is CASPTWRGGQETQYF. DNA for the CDR3: TGTGCCAGCCCAACATGGCGGGGGGGCCAAGAGACCCAGTACTTC.

This chain joins TRBV18 and TRBJ1-2, with no clear D. The germline gives CDR1 KGHSH, CDR2 LQKENI. The CDR3 is made up of 15 amino acids. V was trimmed by 2 bases and J by 1 base, leaving 11 bases between them. This CDR3 reads CASSPGEGSNYGYTF. DNA for the CDR3: TGTGCCAGCTCACCAGGCGAAGGGAGTAACTATGGCTACACCTTC.

This chain links TRBV5-1 with TRBJ1-4, with D hard to call. Germline V CDR1 and CDR2: SGHRS, YFSETQ. Trimming removed 2 bases from V and 3 bases from J, with 11 bases in between. CDR3 length equals 15 residues. The CDR3, as DNA: TGCGCCAGCAGCTTCGGGTATCAGGCTAATGAAAAACTGTTTTTT. It codes for CASSFGYQANEKLFF.

J is TRBJ2-2 and V is TRBV6-4; no firm D call. The V and J ends lost 6 bases and 1 base respectively, with 6 bases between them. The CDR3 has 13 amino acids. Looked up from germline, CDR1 is MRHNA and CDR2 is SNTAGT. Here the CDR3 reads CASSKGNTGELFF. As DNA, the CDR3 is TGTGCCAGCAGCAAGGGGAACACCGGGGAGCTGTTTTTT.

The chain has TRBV11-2 and TRBJ2-4; TRBD1 matches at 9 bases. V shed 0 bases and J 0 bases; nucleotides not matched to a gene: 12. Germline V CDR1 and CDR2: SGHAT, FQNNGV. The CDR3 is made up of 20 amino acids. This chain's CDR3 is CASSLEPPGQGGGAKNIQYF. The CDR3 DNA reads as TGTGCCAGCAGCTTAGAACCGCCGGGACAGGGAGGAGGAGCCAAAAACATTCAGTACTTC.

The chain couples TRBV5-6 to TRBJ2-7, with 7 bases lining up with TRBD1. CDR1 and CDR2 (germline): SGHDT, YYEEEE. The V gene end was trimmed by 1 base and the J gene end by 2 bases; junction bases not matched to a gene: 6. The CDR3 loop spans 15 amino acids. This chain's CDR3 is CASSLPGTGAYEQYF. CDR3 nucleotide sequence: TGTGCCAGCAGCTTGCCAGGCACAGGGGCCTACGAGCAGTACTTC.

J is TRBJ2-7 and V is TRBV5-8, with unresolved D. The CDR3 consists of 12 residues. CDR1 and CDR2 from the germline V gene are SGHTS and YDEGEE. Trimming took off 4 bases at V and 3 bases at J, with 8 bases between the two ends. The CDR3 protein is CASSMTNYEQYF. CDR3 bases: TGTGCCAGCAGCATGACAAACTACGAGCAGTACTTC.

The chain combines TRBV5-4 with TRBJ1-6; D is undetermined. The CDR3 runs 15 residues. Germline values: CDR1 SGHNT, CDR2 YYREEE (reference sequence). V dropped 2 bases and J dropped 9 bases, with 15 bases sitting between them. The CDR3 region is CASSLPDGGISPLHF. For the CDR3, the DNA is TGTGCCAGCAGCTTACCGGACGGCGGAATTTCACCCCTCCACTTT.

This clone occurred a few times. The V call is TRBV2, the J call TRBJ2-2; 9 positions agree with TRBD2. Germline loops: CDR1 SNHLY, CDR2 FYNNEI. V shed 5 bases and J 0 bases; nucleotides not matched to a gene: 7. CDR3 length: 17 residues. The CDR3 sequence: CASSKDAGGTNTGELFF. The CDR3 DNA reads TGTGCCAGCAGTAAGGACGCGGGGGGGACGAACACCGGGGAGCTGTTTTTT. The whole variable domain, remainder taken from reference TRBV2 and TRBJ2-2, is EPEVTQTPSHQVTQMGQEVILRCVPISNHLYFYWYRQILGQKVEFLVSFYNNEISEKSEIFDDQFSVERPDGSNFTLKIRSTKLEDSAMYFCASSKDAGGTNTGELFFGEGSRLTVL.

The genes are TRBV2 and TRBJ1-1, with TRBD1 as a possible D gene (5 bases). V lost 2 bases and J 4 bases, leaving 17 bases between the germline ends. Germline values: CDR1 SNHLY, CDR2 FYNNEI. The length of the CDR3 is 16 residues. The CDR3 DNA reads TGTGCCAGCAGTGAATACTTGGCATTCGGGGGCACTGAAGCTTTCTTT. Translation gives CASSEYLAFGGTEAFF.

V gene TRBV29-1 combines with J gene TRBJ2-3; D remains ambiguous. The CDR3 covers 15 residues. Trimming took off 2 bases at V and 0 bases at J, with 12 bases between the two ends. In germline, CDR1 is SQVTM, CDR2 ANQGSEA. DNA for the CDR3: TGCAGCGTTGAACGAACGGGCTCAAGCACAGATACGCAGTATTTT. Its translation: CSVERTGSSTDTQYF.

This clone has a handful of counts. The V gene is TRBV7-2, the J gene TRBJ2-3; D is undetermined. This CDR3 is 15 amino acids long. Deletions cut 4 bases from V and 8 bases from J, with 19 bases between. CDR1 SGHTA and CDR2 FQGNSA come from the germline V gene. The CDR3 protein is CASSSPPGQSGTQYF. CDR3 in DNA: TGTGCCAGCAGCTCCCCCCCGGGCCAAAGTGGTACGCAGTATTTT. Combining the CDR3 with reference TRBV7-2 and TRBJ2-3 gives the whole variable domain GAGVSQSPSNKVTEKGKDVELRCDPISGHTALYWYRQSLGQGLEFLIYFQGNSAPDKSGLPSDRFSAERTGGSVSTLTIQRTQQEDSAVYLCASSSPPGQSGTQYFGPGTRLTVL.

The chain links TRBV7-8 to TRBJ2-2; no definite D call. There are 12 residues in the CDR3. From germline, CDR1 is SGHVS and CDR2 FQNEAQ. V gave up 5 bases and J gave up 6 bases, with 7 bases separating them. CDR3 region: CASSQKSGELFF. The CDR3 region has the DNA TGTGCCAGCAGCCAAAAGTCCGGGGAGCTGTTTTTT.

The sample holds a few counts of this clone. The chain has TRBV7-6 and TRBJ1-6; maybe TRBD1 (6 bases). From germline, CDR1 is SGHVS and CDR2 FNYEAQ. V lost 3 bases and J lost 7, with 10 bases in between. This CDR3 has 14 residues. The CDR3 DNA follows: TGTGCCAGCAGCTTTGGACAGACGAATTCACCCCTCCACTTT. This encodes CASSFGQTNSPLHF.

V usage is TRBV29-1 and J usage is TRBJ1-2, with D possibly TRBD1 on 6 matching bases. The CDR3 extends over 13 amino acids. The V and J ends lost 4 bases and 3 bases respectively, with 12 bases between them. Germline lookup yields CDR1 SQVTM and CDR2 ANQGSEA. CDR3 coding DNA: TGCAGCGTTGTAATCGGGGGCGACTATGGCTACACCTTC. Translated: CSVVIGGDYGYTF.

The chain couples TRBV19 to TRBJ2-7; a possible D gene is TRBD2 (5 bases). Per germline, CDR1 LNHDA and CDR2 SQIVND (reference sequence). The CDR3 runs 15 residues. V shed 3 bases and J shed 3 bases, with 15 bases lying between them. The CDR3 region is CASSMAHGESYEQYF. CDR3 DNA sequence: TGTGCCAGTAGTATGGCTCATGGGGAGAGCTACGAGCAGTACTTC.

The gene calls are TRBV7-2 and TRBJ2-7; the match to TRBD2 covers 10 bases. Trimming at V came to 4 bases and at J to 6 bases, leaving 15 bases not matched to a gene. The CDR3 has 17 amino acids. The germline V gene has CDR1 SGHTA and CDR2 FQGNSA. CDR3 in DNA: TGTGCCAGCAGCTCCCAGAGCGGGGGGGTTCTTCCCTTCGAGCAGTACTTC. The encoded protein is CASSSQSGGVLPFEQYF.